Below are 7 T cell receptor beta chains sequenced from a single sample in a study of technical replicates of blood from four donors. Some clones are missing from TCRdb's copy, which holds only in-frame ones; the method was immunoSEQ multiplex PCR. The data show about 83,000 clones, about 92% seen once. Source material: T cells isolated from PBMCs. These receptors all come from a human donor in good health.

The chain is built from TRBV6-5 and TRBJ2-3; the match to TRBD2 covers 8 bases. Looked up from germline, CDR1 is MNHEY and CDR2 is SVGAGI. V shed 6 bases, J shed 2 bases, and the junction held 7 bases outside the gene matches. This CDR3 has 15 amino acids. The CDR3 is CASRGGTRSTDTQYF. The CDR3 nucleotides are TGTGCCAGCAGGGGCGGGACTAGGTCCACAGATACGCAGTATTTT.

The chain is built from TRBV5-1 and TRBJ2-2; D perhaps matches TRBD1 (5 bases). Trimming left V 0 bases short and J 0 bases short, with 15 bases between. This CDR3 contains 18 residues. The V gene's germline CDR1 is SGHRS and CDR2 YFSETQ. This chain's CDR3 is CASSLAFVVQANTGELFF. DNA of the CDR3: TGCGCCAGCAGCTTGGCTTTCGTTGTACAGGCGAACACCGGGGAGCTGTTTTTT.

For the CDR3, the DNA is TGTGCCAGCAGTGAAGTCCGGGATCAGCCCCAGCATTTT. This codes for CASSEVRDQPQHF. The rearrangement uses TRBV6-1 and TRBJ1-5; no clear D gene. V was cut by 1 base and J by 5 bases, with 6 bases left in between. The CDR3 contains 13 residues. The germline CDR1 and CDR2 sequences are MNHNS and SASEGT.

The chain joins TRBV13 to TRBJ2-7; possibly TRBD2 for D (5 bases). Germline values: CDR1 PRHDT, CDR2 FYEKMQ (reference sequence). CDR3 length equals 13 residues. Trimming stripped 4 bases from V and 2 bases from J, with 9 bases between. The CDR3 spells CASSSLLAYEQYF. CDR3 sequence (DNA): TGTGCCAGCAGCTCTTTACTAGCCTACGAGCAGTACTTC.

This clone was observed a single time. The rearrangement uses TRBV27 and TRBJ2-2, with TRBD1 matching 12 bases. V dropped 9 bases and J dropped 6; count of bases not matched to a gene: 8. Germline lookup yields CDR1 MNHEY and CDR2 SMNVEV (reference sequence). The CDR3 runs 15 residues. The CDR3 protein is CASQEGTGGPGELFF. DNA for the CDR3: TGTGCCAGTCAAGAGGGGACAGGGGGCCCCGGGGAGCTGTTTTTT.

The V gene is TRBV6-4, the J gene TRBJ2-6; D uncertain. Germline values: CDR1 MRHNA, CDR2 SNTAGT. The CDR3 is made up of 15 amino acids. The V end lost 3 bases, the J end lost 0 bases, and 6 bases lay between the germline ends. The CDR3 nucleotides read TGTGCCAGCAGTGAACAGAACTCTGGGGCCAACGTCCTGACTTTC. Translated: CASSEQNSGANVLTF.

The chain is built from TRBV4-2 and TRBJ2-7; the match to TRBD1 covers 7 bases. The CDR3 has 13 residues. V was clipped by 2 bases and J by 5 bases; unmatched bases: 3. Germline V gene lookup returns CDR1 LGHNA and CDR2 YNFKEQ. CDR3 in amino acids: CASSQQGVDEQYF. As DNA, the CDR3 is TGTGCCAGCAGCCAACAGGGGGTCGACGAGCAGTACTTC.